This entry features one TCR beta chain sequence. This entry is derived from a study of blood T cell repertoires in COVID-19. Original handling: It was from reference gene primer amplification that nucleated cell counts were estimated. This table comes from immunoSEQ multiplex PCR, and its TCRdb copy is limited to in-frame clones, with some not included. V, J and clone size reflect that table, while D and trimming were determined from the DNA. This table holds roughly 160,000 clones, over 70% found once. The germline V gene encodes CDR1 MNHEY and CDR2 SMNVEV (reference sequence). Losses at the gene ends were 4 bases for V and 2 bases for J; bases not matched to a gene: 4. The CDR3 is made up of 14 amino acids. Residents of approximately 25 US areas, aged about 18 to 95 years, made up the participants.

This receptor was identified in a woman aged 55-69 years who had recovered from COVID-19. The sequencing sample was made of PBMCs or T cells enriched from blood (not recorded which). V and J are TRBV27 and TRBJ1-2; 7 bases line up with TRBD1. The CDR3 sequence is CASSYSTGNYGYTF. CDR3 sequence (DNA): TGTGCCAGCAGTTATTCGACAGGGAACTATGGCTACACCTTC.